The source of this T cell receptor (beta chain) is a study of blood T cell repertoires in COVID-19. At the level of the study: Both acute and convalescent COVID-19 samples were obtained from the United States, Italy and Spain. Nucleic acid was either cDNA or gDNA, and it came from T cells, B-cell-depleted T cells, or PBMCs.

CDR1 is SGHKS and CDR2 is YYEKEE in the germline V gene (reference sequence). The CDR3 runs to 17 residues. Germline trimming cut 4 bases from V and 0 bases from J; bases unmatched to any gene: 9. Profiling relied on immunoSEQ multiplex PCR, and the TCRdb table lists in-frame clones only, not all of them. This sample has around 120,000 clones, with less than 90% found just once. Material: peripheral blood. This TCR came from an older man with acute or convalescent COVID-19. The chain couples TRBV5-5 to TRBJ1-5; 8 positions match TRBD1. In DNA, the CDR3 is TGTGCCAGCAGCCCCCTTGACAGGGGTCATAGCAATCAGCCCCAGCATTTT. The encoded protein is CASSPLDRGHSNQPQHF.